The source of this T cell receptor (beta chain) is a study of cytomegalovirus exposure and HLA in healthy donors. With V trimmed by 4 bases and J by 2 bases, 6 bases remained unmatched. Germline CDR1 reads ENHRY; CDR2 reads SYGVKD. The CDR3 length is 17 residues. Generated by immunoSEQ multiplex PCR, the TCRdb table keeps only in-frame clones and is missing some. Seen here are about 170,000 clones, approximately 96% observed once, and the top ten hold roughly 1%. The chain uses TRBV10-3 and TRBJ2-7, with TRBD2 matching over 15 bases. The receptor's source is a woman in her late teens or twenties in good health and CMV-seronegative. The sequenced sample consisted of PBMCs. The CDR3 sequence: CAISAGTSGGPTYEQYF. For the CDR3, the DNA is TGTGCCATCAGTGCCGGGACTAGCGGGGGGCCGACCTACGAGCAGTACTTC.